The 30 T cell receptor beta chains below were found in one sample sequenced in a study of cytomegalovirus exposure and HLA in healthy donors. The PCR employed 60 Vbeta primers together with 13 Jbeta primers. Method: immunoSEQ multiplex PCR; TCRdb's copy keeps in-frame clones and lacks some. The sample carries 100,000 to 150,000 clones, just over 70% recorded once. Sequenced input: PBMCs. The origin of the receptors is a woman aged 55-70 years in good health and CMV-seropositive.

This clone was counted only a few times. The chain has TRBV2 and TRBJ1-5, with D possibly TRBD1 on 5 matching bases. Between the trimmed V and J ends, which lost 4 bases and 0 bases, there was a span of 19 bases. The CDR3 consists of 18 residues. Germline values: CDR1 SNHLY, CDR2 FYNNEI. As DNA, the CDR3 is TGTGCCAGCAGTGTCCCCAGGGTGCCCCTCAATAGCAATCAGCCCCAGCATTTT. It codes for CASSVPRVPLNSNQPQHF.

This chain connects TRBV6-5 to TRBJ1-5, with D possibly being TRBD1 (6 bases). The CDR3 is 15 residues long. The ends were cut back, 6 bases at V and 0 bases at J, with 12 bases in the middle. Germline assignment: CDR1 MNHEY and CDR2 SVGAGI. CDR3: CASRPGQYSNQPQHF. The DNA of the CDR3 is TGTGCCAGCAGACCCGGACAGTATAGCAATCAGCCCCAGCATTTT.

V and J are TRBV9 and TRBJ2-3; 7 nucleotides agree with TRBD2. The CDR3 sequence is 17 residues long. V trimming: 2 bases; J trimming: 4 bases; junction bases outside the gene matches: 13. In germline, CDR1 is SGDLS, CDR2 YYNGEE. The CDR3 protein is CASSVSGAGGIADTQYF. The CDR3 DNA is TGTGCCAGCAGCGTGAGCGGGGCCGGGGGGATCGCAGATACGCAGTATTTT.

The chain has TRBV5-1 and TRBJ2-1, with 8 bases aligning to TRBD2. V was clipped by 2 bases and J by 0 bases; unmatched bases: 1. CDR3 length equals 15 residues. Germline values: CDR1 SGHRS, CDR2 YFSETQ. DNA of the CDR3: TGCGCCAGCAGCTTTCTAGCGGGCTCCTACAATGAGCAGTTCTTC. As protein: CASSFLAGSYNEQFF.

V and J are TRBV13 and TRBJ1-1; no reliable D call. Trimming removed 6 bases at V and 10 bases at J, with 12 bases between. Germline-derived CDR1 and CDR2 are PRHDT and FYEKMQ (reference sequence). The CDR3 runs 11 residues. The CDR3, as DNA: TGTGCCAGCAGTTACCAAGCGCGAGCTTTCTTT. It is translated as CASSYQARAFF.

The chain combines TRBV7-9 with TRBJ2-5; D ambiguous. The germline V gene encodes CDR1 SEHNR and CDR2 FQNEAQ (reference sequence). V dropped 2 bases and J dropped 5 bases, with 9 bases sitting between them. CDR3 length equals 13 residues. CDR3 sequence (DNA): TGTGCCAGCAGCTTAAGTTTGAGGGAGACCCAGTACTTC. This encodes CASSLSLRETQYF.

The genes are TRBV10-2 and TRBJ1-1, with TRBD1 matching over 9 bases. J was trimmed by 5 bases and V by 4 bases; bases with no gene match: 5. The CDR3 is made up of 14 amino acids. Germline CDR1 is WSHSY and CDR2 is SAAADI. The CDR3 sequence is CASSGYRGRTEAFF. The CDR3 nucleotides read TGCGCCAGCAGTGGGTACAGGGGGCGAACTGAAGCTTTCTTT.

For the CDR3, the DNA is TGTGCCAGCAGCCGAATTCCGGGACAGTCATTCTACGAGCAGTACTTC. Amino acid sequence: CASSRIPGQSFYEQYF. This sequence joins TRBV11-2 and TRBJ2-5, with 7 bases that match TRBD1. Gene TRBJ2-7 matches the end of the DNA better, so the J call may be wrong. The CDR3 runs to 16 residues. Germline V lookup: CDR1 SGHAT, CDR2 FQNNGV.

The chain couples TRBV6-1 to TRBJ2-7; 7 bases match TRBD1. Germline-derived CDR1 and CDR2 are MNHNS and SASEGT. J lost 11 bases, V lost 6 bases, and 10 bases had no gene match. The CDR3 runs to 12 residues. Written as DNA, the CDR3 is TGTGCCAGCAGCGTAACTCTACAGGGGAAGTACTTC. Protein: CASSVTLQGKYF.

The chain couples TRBV19 to TRBJ2-1, with TRBD2 as a possible D gene (5 bases). This CDR3 is 14 amino acids long. V was cut by 6 bases and J by 6 bases, with 15 bases left in between. The germline V gene encodes CDR1 LNHDA and CDR2 SQIVND (reference sequence). Here the CDR3 reads CASRRPGSPNEQFF. The DNA for the CDR3 is TGTGCCAGTAGACGACCTGGGAGCCCCAATGAGCAGTTCTTC.

The sample holds a few counts of this clone. The chain recombines TRBV7-3 with TRBJ1-2, with a possible D match to TRBD1 (6 bases). The length of the CDR3 is 15 residues. The ends were cut back, 2 bases at V and 2 bases at J, with 12 bases in the middle. Looked up from germline, CDR1 is SGHTA and CDR2 is FQGTGA. The CDR3 reads CASSLLPQGNYGYTF. The CDR3 DNA reads TGTGCCAGCAGCTTACTCCCACAGGGCAACTATGGCTACACCTTC.

This clone was detected a few times. The V call is TRBV11-1, the J call TRBJ1-4; D is unclear. The CDR3 totals 11 residues. V gave up 7 bases and J gave up 4 bases, with 4 bases separating them. The germline V gene has CDR1 SGHAT and CDR2 FQDESV (reference sequence). In DNA, the CDR3 is TGTGCCAGCACCAATAATGAAAAACTGTTTTTT. It codes for CASTNNEKLFF.

The chain is built from TRBV7-2 and TRBJ2-3; possible D gene TRBD1, 5 bases. Germline values: CDR1 SGHTA, CDR2 FQGNSA. The V end was cut by 0 bases, the J end by 2 bases, with 12 bases between. The CDR3 is made up of 16 amino acids. In nucleotides, the CDR3 is TGTGCCAGCAGCTTAGCTAGCTTGGGGCCCACAGATACGCAGTATTTT. Translating gives CASSLASLGPTDTQYF.

This clone was seen once. The rearrangement uses TRBV6-6 and TRBJ2-3; 8 bases fit TRBD1. This CDR3 is 16 amino acids long. Trimming at V came to 2 bases and at J to 3 bases, leaving 7 bases not matched to a gene. CDR1 is MNHNY, CDR2 SVGAGI, per germline (reference sequence). CDR3 DNA sequence: TGTGCCAGCAGTTACGGGACAGGAGGGCGGACAGATACGCAGTATTTT. Residues: CASSYGTGGRTDTQYF.

The chain carries TRBV7-3 and TRBJ2-2; no firm D call. The germline V gene encodes CDR1 SGHTA and CDR2 FQGTGA. The CDR3 totals 13 residues. Trimming removed 3 bases at V and 7 bases at J, with 9 bases between. The CDR3 DNA reads as TGTGCCAGCAGCTTTCTGTATCGCGGGGAGCTGTTTTTT. This gives the protein CASSFLYRGELFF.

This chain joins TRBV9 and TRBJ2-3; TRBD2 matches 14 bases. CDR1 is SGDLS, CDR2 YYNGEE, per germline. The CDR3 is made up of 17 amino acids. The V gene end was trimmed by 4 bases and the J gene end by 3 bases; junction bases not matched to a gene: 7. The CDR3 DNA reads TGTGCCAGCAGCTACTCCGGACTAGCGGGGGGTACAGATACGCAGTATTTT. Its protein is CASSYSGLAGGTDTQYF.

The V gene is TRBV10-3, the J gene TRBJ2-7; D not resolved. V lost 5 bases and J lost 3, with 17 bases in between. CDR1 is ENHRY, CDR2 SYGVKD, per germline. The CDR3 runs 15 residues. DNA for the CDR3: TGTGCCATCAGTTCCCTCGGGTGGCTCGGCTACGAGCAGTACTTC. Protein: CAISSLGWLGYEQYF.

This chain uses TRBV19 with TRBJ1-6; D not resolved. Trimming shortened V by 7 bases and J by 9 bases, and 13 bases separated the two germline ends. The CDR3 is made up of 13 amino acids. From germline, CDR1 is LNHDA and CDR2 SQIVND (reference sequence). This CDR3 is CASNIASGSPLHF. The CDR3 DNA is TGTGCCAGTAACATTGCAAGTGGTTCACCCCTCCACTTT.

This rearrangement joins TRBV6-6 to TRBJ2-7; TRBD1 aligns across 8 bases. The CDR3 spans 15 residues. The V segment lost 3 bases and the J segment 4 bases; nucleotides outside the gene matches: 8. Germline CDR1 MNHNY, CDR2 SVGAGI (reference sequence). The CDR3: CASSYPQGGSYEQYF. The CDR3 DNA is TGTGCCAGCAGTTATCCACAGGGGGGTTCGTACGAGCAGTACTTC.

The V and J genes are TRBV6-1 and TRBJ1-2, with 10 bases that match TRBD1. The J segment lost 3 bases and the V segment lost 4 bases, leaving 2 bases of the junction unmatched. This CDR3 spans 14 amino acids. Germline V gene sequence: CDR1 MNHNS, CDR2 SASEGT. The CDR3 is CASSGGTGDYGYTF. CDR3 DNA: TGTGCCAGCAGTGGAGGGACAGGGGACTATGGCTACACCTTC.

This clone was detected once. The chain uses TRBV7-9 and TRBJ1-2; tentative D call: TRBD1 (6 bases). The germline gives CDR1 SEHNR, CDR2 FQNEAQ (reference sequence). V shed 11 bases and J shed 0 bases, with 10 bases lying between them. The CDR3 totals 12 residues. The chain's CDR3 is CAGRQANYGYTF. The CDR3 DNA reads TGTGCCGGCCGACAGGCTAACTATGGCTACACCTTC.

The rearrangement uses TRBV7-9 and TRBJ1-2, with TRBD1 identical over 9 bases. With V trimmed by 3 bases and J by 3 bases, 5 bases remained unmatched. The V gene's germline CDR1 is SEHNR and CDR2 FQNEAQ (reference sequence). The CDR3 is made up of 15 amino acids. The CDR3 nucleotides are TGTGCCAGCAGCTTGGGACAGGGAATTGACTATGGCTACACCTTC. This translates into CASSLGQGIDYGYTF.

The chain recombines TRBV15 with TRBJ1-3; no firm D call. The germline V gene encodes CDR1 LNHNV and CDR2 YYDKDF (reference sequence). V lost 3 bases and J lost 0, with 9 bases in between. The CDR3 consists of 15 residues. The CDR3 nucleotides are TGTGCCACCAGCAGTGCAGACTACTCTGGAAACACCATATATTTT. Amino acid sequence: CATSSADYSGNTIYF.

The chain links TRBV19 to TRBJ1-6, with 7 bases that match TRBD1. J was trimmed by 7 bases and V by 6 bases; bases with no gene match: 15. Germline-derived CDR1 and CDR2 are LNHDA and SQIVND (reference sequence). The CDR3 covers 17 residues. As DNA, the CDR3 is TGTGCCAGTAGCCTAAAGGGGGCTCCCGACCCCAATTCACCCCTCCACTTT. Translation gives CASSLKGAPDPNSPLHF.

The gene calls are TRBV9 and TRBJ2-7; a weak D match, TRBD2 (7 bases). CDR1 is SGDLS and CDR2 is YYNGEE in the germline V gene. This CDR3 spans 16 amino acids. V lost 4 bases, J lost 1 base, and 18 bases lay in between. CDR3 amino acids: CASSTPRGAGSYEQYF. CDR3 bases: TGTGCCAGCAGCACCCCCCGGGGGGCAGGTTCCTACGAGCAGTACTTC.

Only one count was recorded for this clone. The chain employs TRBV27 and TRBJ1-4; maybe TRBD1 (6 bases). Germline values: CDR1 MNHEY, CDR2 SMNVEV (reference sequence). This CDR3 region has 13 residues. Trimming pared 5 bases from V and 8 bases from J, leaving 12 bases between. CDR3 sequence (DNA): TGTGCCAGCAGTGTGACAGGTTACGAAAAACTGTTTTTT. Encoded protein: CASSVTGYEKLFF.

CDR3 DNA: TGTGCCAGCAGCTGGTACGGGGGTCCCTACGAGCAGTACTTC. Its protein product is CASSWYGGPYEQYF. This rearrangement joins TRBV7-9 to TRBJ2-7; TRBD2 is a possible D gene (6 bases). The CDR3 length is 14 residues. Germline V gives CDR1 SEHNR, CDR2 FQNEAQ (reference sequence). With 4 bases removed from V and 2 bases from J, the gap between germline ends came to 12 bases.

This rearrangement joins TRBV5-1 to TRBJ1-2; D possibly corresponds to TRBD1 (5 bases). Germline CDR1 SGHRS, CDR2 YFSETQ. This CDR3 comprises 14 residues. With 0 bases removed from V and 4 bases from J, the gap between germline ends came to 10 bases. CDR3 sequence reads: CASSLGDRFYGYTF. The CDR3, as DNA: TGCGCCAGCAGCTTGGGTGACAGATTCTATGGCTACACCTTC.

The chain couples TRBV11-2 to TRBJ2-1; D perhaps matches TRBD2 (5 bases). The length of the CDR3 is 15 residues. Trimming pared 7 bases from V and 2 bases from J, leaving 15 bases between. The germline CDR1 and CDR2 sequences are SGHAT and FQNNGV. CDR3 loop: CASNGEGRTYNEQFF. CDR3 DNA sequence: TGTGCCAGCAACGGTGAGGGCCGGACCTACAATGAGCAGTTCTTC. The full variable domain, with the rest looked up from reference TRBV11-2 and TRBJ2-1, is EAGVAQSPRYKIIEKRQSVAFWCNPISGHATLYWYQQILGQGPKLLIQFQNNGVVDDSQLPKDRFSAERLKGVDSTLKIQPAKLEDSAVYLCASNGEGRTYNEQFFGPGTRLTVL.

For this clone: A read error may produce the germline difference seen at one junction end. The chain employs TRBV6-5 and TRBJ1-5; D is unresolved. Per germline, CDR1 MNHEY and CDR2 SVGAGI. The CDR3 is made up of 11 amino acids. CDR3 in amino acids: CASGGNRPQHF. The CDR3 coding sequence is TGTGCCAGCGGAGGGAATCGGCCCCAGCATTTT.